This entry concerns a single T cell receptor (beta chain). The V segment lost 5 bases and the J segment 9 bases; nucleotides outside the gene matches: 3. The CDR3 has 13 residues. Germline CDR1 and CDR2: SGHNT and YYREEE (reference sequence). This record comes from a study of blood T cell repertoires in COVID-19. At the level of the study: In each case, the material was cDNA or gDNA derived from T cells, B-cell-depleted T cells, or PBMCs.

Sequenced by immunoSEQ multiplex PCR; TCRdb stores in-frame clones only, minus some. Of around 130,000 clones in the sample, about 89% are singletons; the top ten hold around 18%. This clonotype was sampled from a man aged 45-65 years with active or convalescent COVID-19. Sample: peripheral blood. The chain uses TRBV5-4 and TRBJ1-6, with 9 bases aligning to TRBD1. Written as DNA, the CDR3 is TGTGCCAGCAGGCAGGACAGGGGTTCACCCCTCCACTTT. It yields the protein CASRQDRGSPLHF.